These 22 T cell receptor beta chains were all obtained from the same sample, sequenced in a study of breast tumors, draining lymph nodes, adjacent tissues. From the multiplex PCR reads, TCRdb called clonotypes with MiXCR, one entry per CDR3 protein. Here the sample spans under 150,000 distinct CDR3 sequences, around 20% being singletons. Axillary draining lymph nodes of breast cancer patients supplied the node samples. Sequencing was done on a sample of axillary lymph node tissue. The source of these receptors is a female donor with breast cancer. Some clones in this sample may be carry-over from other donors' samples.

This clonotype was counted many times. The chain combines TRBV7-3 with TRBJ2-1; D is possibly TRBD2 (5 bases). The CDR3 loop spans 17 amino acids. Germline CDR1 SGHTA, CDR2 FQGTGA. V was shortened by 5 bases and J by 5 bases, with 22 bases between the two germline ends. This chain's CDR3 is CASSLISGSYKDNEQFF. In DNA form, the CDR3 reads TGTGCCAGCAGCCTAATAAGTGGGAGTTATAAGGACAATGAGCAGTTCTTC.

Only a few counts were recorded for this clonotype. A much larger clone is a single base away; this may be a read error. The chain has TRBV4-2 and TRBJ2-3; the D call may be TRBD1 or TRBD2 (5 bases each). The CDR3 runs to 17 residues. Germline CDR1 is LGHNA and CDR2 is YNFKEQ. In nucleotides, the CDR3 is TGTGCCAGCGGCCAAGATGGGGCGGGCTCCGGCGGAGATACGCAGTATTTT. This encodes CASGQDGAGSGGDTQYF.

This clonotype was detected many times. V gene TRBV7-2 combines with J gene TRBJ2-2, with 7 nucleotides matching TRBD1. Germline CDR1 and CDR2: SGHTA and FQGNSA. The junction had 3 bases not matched to a gene; V was cut back by 5 bases and J by 0 bases. The CDR3 has 15 residues. CDR3 bases: TGTGCCAGCAGCCCTCAGGGGGCGAACACCGGGGAGCTGTTTTTT. Protein: CASSPQGANTGELFF.

This clonotype was counted ten times or more. The V gene is TRBV13, the J gene TRBJ2-6, with TRBD1 identical over 9 bases. Per germline, CDR1 PRHDT and CDR2 FYEKMQ (reference sequence). The CDR3 sequence is 17 residues long. V was clipped by 3 bases and J by 8 bases; unmatched bases: 11. CDR3 in DNA: TGTGCCAGCAGCTTCCGGGACAGGGAGTTTTCGTCCAACGTCCTGACTTTC. It encodes CASSFRDREFSSNVLTF.

V is TRBV14 and J is TRBJ2-1, with TRBD1 as a possible D gene (6 bases). V lost 2 bases, J lost 8 bases, and 16 bases lay in between. The CDR3 covers 15 residues. Germline values: CDR1 SGHDN, CDR2 FVKESK. The CDR3 nucleotides read TGTGCCAGCAGCCAATTAGCCAGGGACATGGATGAGCAGTTCTTC. This gives the protein CASSQLARDMDEQFF.

This clonotype has ten or more counts. The V gene is TRBV20-1, the J gene TRBJ2-5; TRBD2 aligns across 12 bases. CDR1 is DFQATT, CDR2 SNEGSKA, per germline (reference sequence). CDR3 length: 14 residues. V lost 1 base to trimming and J lost 5 bases; unmatched junction nucleotides: 2. The CDR3 DNA follows: TGCAGTGCTAGAGGACTAGCGGGAGCTGAGACCCAGTACTTC. Translation: CSARGLAGAETQYF.

Points on this clonotype: A much larger clone differs from this one at a single base, so this may be a read error. This chain connects TRBV29-1 to TRBJ2-5; TRBD2 aligns across 12 bases. The CDR3 is 20 residues long. Germline V CDR1 and CDR2: SQVTM, ANQGSEA. Trimming took 6 bases from V and 1 from J; bases not matched to a gene: 21. The CDR3 is CSVVPRASGGAEAPQETQYF. For the CDR3, the DNA is TGCAGCGTCGTACCTAGGGCTAGCGGGGGGGCCGAGGCCCCCCAAGAGACCCAGTACTTC.

The sample holds many counts of this clonotype. The CDR3 protein is CASSLVIDHQPQHF. The CDR3 coding sequence is TGTGCCAGCAGCTTAGTGATAGATCATCAGCCCCAGCATTTT. V and J are TRBV7-2 and TRBJ1-5; D remains unclear. CDR1 is SGHTA, CDR2 FQGNSA, per germline. The CDR3 is made up of 14 amino acids. Deletions cut 1 base from V and 5 bases from J, with 9 bases between.

This clonotype has a count of ten or more. The chain is built from TRBV6-6 and TRBJ2-7, with 9 bases identical to TRBD2. CDR3 length equals 15 residues. J lost 3 bases, V lost 2 bases, and 5 bases had no gene match. Germline-derived CDR1 and CDR2 are MNHNY and SVGAGI (reference sequence). CDR3 sequence reads: CASSYGGRADYEQYF. CDR3 coding DNA: TGTGCCAGCAGTTACGGCGGGAGGGCCGACTACGAGCAGTACTTC.

This clonotype appeared many times. J is TRBJ2-3 and V is TRBV2; D gene ambiguous. This CDR3 has 17 residues. V lost 4 bases to trimming and J lost 0 bases, with 17 bases between them. Germline CDR1 SNHLY, CDR2 FYNNEI. This CDR3 is CASSGWILAASTDTQYF. As DNA, the CDR3 is TGTGCCAGCAGTGGTTGGATCTTGGCAGCTAGCACAGATACGCAGTATTTT.

Remarks on this clonotype: A much bigger clone sits one base away, suggesting this may be a read error. The V call is TRBV6-5, the J call TRBJ1-3; TRBD1 is a possible D gene (6 bases). The CDR3 sequence is 13 residues long. Germline V gives CDR1 MNHEY, CDR2 SVGAGI. Written as DNA, the CDR3 is TGTGCCAGCACCACGACAGGTTTCGACACCACATATTTT. This translates into CASTTTGFDTTYF.

This clonotype has ten or more counts. V and J are TRBV2 and TRBJ2-5, with D possibly called TRBD1 or TRBD2 (5 bases each). The CDR3 sequence is 11 residues long. V was pared by 10 bases and J by 7 bases, with 13 bases between. Per germline, CDR1 SNHLY and CDR2 FYNNEI. Here the CDR3 reads CATRQRGTQYF. The CDR3, as DNA: TGTGCCACTCGACAGAGGGGGACCCAGTACTTC.

The chain carries TRBV19 and TRBJ2-5; 7 bases line up with TRBD2. The CDR3 is 15 residues long. Germline lookup yields CDR1 LNHDA and CDR2 SQIVND (reference sequence). The trim removed 6 bases at V and 5 bases at J, leaving 12 bases unmatched. Written as DNA, the CDR3 is TGTGCCAGTAGCGAACACCGGGGGGTTGGGGAGACCCAGTACTTC. Protein product: CASSEHRGVGETQYF.

Many counts were recorded for this clonotype. The rearrangement uses TRBV2 and TRBJ2-3; TRBD2 matches 11 bases. Germline lookup yields CDR1 SNHLY and CDR2 FYNNEI. Losses at the gene ends were 3 bases for V and 4 bases for J; bases not matched to a gene: 3. The CDR3 extends over 15 amino acids. The CDR3: CASSDLAGGADTQYF. The CDR3 DNA follows: TGTGCCAGCAGTGATTTAGCGGGAGGGGCAGATACGCAGTATTTT.

In its sample, this clonotype was seen a few times. The rearrangement joins TRBV18 to TRBJ2-1; 8 nucleotides match TRBD2. Trimming removed 1 base from V and 5 bases from J; junction bases left unmatched: 7. CDR1 is KGHSH, CDR2 LQKENI, per germline. The CDR3 is 16 amino acids. This CDR3 is CASSPLTAGANNEQFF. The DNA of the CDR3 is TGTGCCAGCTCACCACTTACAGCGGGAGCGAACAATGAGCAGTTCTTC.

This clonotype was recorded at least ten times. This chain joins TRBV4-1 and TRBJ1-3; tentatively, D is TRBD1 (6 bases). The CDR3 covers 17 residues. The germline CDR1 and CDR2 sequences are MGHRA and YSYEKL. Trimming removed 2 bases at V and 4 bases at J, with 18 bases between. The CDR3: CASSQSDNRAVGNTIYF. The CDR3 coding sequence is TGCGCCAGCAGCCAATCGGACAACAGGGCGGTGGGAAACACCATATATTTT.

Many counts were recorded for this clonotype. This rearrangement joins TRBV20-1 to TRBJ1-4; D is possibly TRBD1 (5 bases). This CDR3 contains 14 residues. The V end lost 3 bases, the J end lost 7 bases, and 15 bases lay between the germline ends. The germline V gene encodes CDR1 DFQATT and CDR2 SNEGSKA (reference sequence). The CDR3 region has the DNA TGCAGTGCTAGCCCCGGCGGGGGTCTTGAAAAACTGTTTTTT. Translating gives CSASPGGGLEKLFF.

This clonotype was observed many times. The chain links TRBV25-1 to TRBJ2-3, with D perhaps TRBD1 or TRBD2 (5 bases each). The V and J ends lost 1 base and 6 bases respectively, with 14 bases between them. The CDR3 has 15 amino acids. The germline V gene encodes CDR1 MGHDK and CDR2 SYGVNS. The CDR3 sequence: CASSELTRGLDTQYF. CDR3 bases: TGTGCCAGCAGTGAATTAACGAGGGGTCTGGATACGCAGTATTTT.

This clonotype was detected ten times or more. The J gene is TRBJ1-2, the V gene TRBV6-1; 9 bases are shared with TRBD1. Germline loops: CDR1 MNHNS, CDR2 SASEGT. Trimming took 5 bases from V and 7 from J; bases not matched to a gene: 17. The CDR3 extends over 17 amino acids. CDR3 nucleotides: TGTGCCAGCAGTACCGGGACAGGGCCCCTCATAGACGGTGGCTACACCTTC. Its translation: CASSTGTGPLIDGGYTF.

This clonotype was seen many times. The chain uses TRBV19 and TRBJ2-1; D gene ambiguous. V lost 1 base to trimming and J lost 4 bases, with 5 bases between them. Germline assignment: CDR1 LNHDA and CDR2 SQIVND (reference sequence). There are 13 residues in the CDR3. The CDR3, as DNA: TGTGCCAGTAGTATAGCTTCTTACAATGAGCAGTTCTTC. Amino acid sequence: CASSIASYNEQFF.

This clonotype was seen repeatedly, ten times or more. This rearrangement joins TRBV29-1 to TRBJ2-1; TRBD2 might be the D (5 bases). Trimming cost V 0 bases and J 3 bases, with 9 bases left between them. This CDR3 has 14 amino acids. Germline assignment: CDR1 SQVTM and CDR2 ANQGSEA. CDR3 nucleotide sequence: TGCAGCGTTGAAGATCGAGCGGACTACAATGAGCAGTTCTTC. This gives the protein CSVEDRADYNEQFF.

On this clonotype: This may arise from a read error, as a much more abundant clone is one base away. The rearrangement joins TRBV2 to TRBJ1-4, with D unclear. Looked up from germline, CDR1 is SNHLY and CDR2 is FYNNEI. This CDR3 has 11 amino acids. Trimming cost V 4 bases and J 8 bases, with 5 bases left between them. The CDR3 sequence: CASSGREKLFF. The CDR3 region has the DNA TGTGCCAGCAGTGGAAGAGAAAAACTGTTTTTT.